Each of the 5 T cell receptor beta chains below was sequenced from the same sample in a study of blood T cell repertoires in COVID-19. TCRdb's copy holds only in-frame clones and misses some; the assay was immunoSEQ multiplex PCR. The repertoire holds approximately 270,000 clones, with 80% to 90% as singletons. Material: peripheral blood. All receptors come from a woman aged 70-85 years with acute or convalescent COVID-19.

V gene TRBV19 combines with J gene TRBJ2-1; TRBD1 matches at 9 bases. The V gene's germline CDR1 is LNHDA and CDR2 SQIVND (reference sequence). V lost 4 bases, J lost 1 base, and 8 bases stayed unmatched. The CDR3 is made up of 17 amino acids. The CDR3 region is CASSTYTGGRSYNEQFF. In nucleotides, the CDR3 is TGTGCCAGTAGTACGTACACAGGGGGCAGGTCCTACAATGAGCAGTTCTTC.

This clone was seen a handful of times. The rearrangement links TRBV4-1 to TRBJ2-1; 7 bases are shared with TRBD2. The V segment lost 3 bases and the J segment 5 bases; nucleotides outside the gene matches: 10. This CDR3 has 16 residues. CDR1 is MGHRA, CDR2 YSYEKL, per germline. CDR3 in DNA: TGCGCCAGCAGCCACCCTCGGGGAGCGGGACACAATGAGCAGTTCTTC. This encodes CASSHPRGAGHNEQFF.

The chain couples TRBV7-9 to TRBJ2-2; 14 bases agree with TRBD2. The J segment lost 5 bases and the V segment lost 4 bases, leaving 0 bases of the junction unmatched. Germline V gene lookup returns CDR1 SEHNR and CDR2 FQNEAQ (reference sequence). CDR3 length equals 15 residues. The DNA for the CDR3 is TGTGCCAGCAGCTGGACTAGCGGGGGGACCGGGGAGCTGTTTTTT. Protein product: CASSWTSGGTGELFF.

The rearrangement links TRBV6-6 to TRBJ2-7, with 7 bases that match TRBD2. The V segment lost 4 bases and the J segment 6 bases; nucleotides outside the gene matches: 3. The CDR3 is 12 residues long. CDR1 MNHNY and CDR2 SVGAGI come from the germline V gene (reference sequence). Here the CDR3 DNA reads TGTGCCAGCAGTTTGGGGGGGGGCGAGCAGTACTTC. Translation gives CASSLGGGEQYF.

This sequence joins TRBV19 and TRBJ2-7; 8 bases agree with TRBD2. CDR3 length: 14 residues. Per the germline V gene, CDR1 is LNHDA and CDR2 is SQIVND (reference sequence). J gave up 0 bases and V 6 bases, and 4 bases lay outside the gene matches. The CDR3 region is CASRQRGNSYEQYF. In nucleotides, the CDR3 is TGTGCCAGTAGGCAGCGGGGGAACTCCTACGAGCAGTACTTC.